The sequence of this T cell receptor (beta chain) was determined in a study of blood T cell repertoires in COVID-19. Across the whole study: The origin of the acute and convalescent COVID-19 samples was the United States, Italy and Spain.

The CDR3 spans 15 residues. The V gene end was trimmed by 5 bases and the J gene end by 3 bases; junction bases not matched to a gene: 9. CDR1 MNHEY and CDR2 SVGAGI come from the germline V gene. In the authors' methods: Amplification from reference gene primers served as the basis for estimated nucleated cell counts. TCRdb's table, derived via immunoSEQ multiplex PCR, lists solely in-frame clones and lacks some. For V, J and clone size, that table is used; D and trimming come from the DNA. The sample lists over 50,000 clones; just over 85% were seen once. The receptor's source is a man between 70 and 80 years old with active COVID-19. This chain joins TRBV6-5 and TRBJ2-7; 8 bases align to TRBD1. The sample comprised peripheral blood. CDR3: CASSTPGTGSYEQYF. DNA of the CDR3: TGTGCCAGCAGTACCCCCGGGACAGGCAGCTACGAGCAGTACTTC.